This section outlines one T cell receptor (beta chain) sequence together with its context. This CDR3 is built from 15 residues. V was pared by 1 base and J by 1 base, with 2 bases of the junction left unmatched. Germline V CDR1 and CDR2: SGHTA, FQGNSA. CD8+CD57+ cell expansion had been shown by flow cytometry in patients chosen for sequencing. The data are from a study of CD8+CD57+ T cells in acquired aplastic anemia. CDR3 and TCR beta VDJ profiling relied on a genomic DNA template. Via MiXCR, TCRdb re-called the reads, giving one row per CDR3 protein. This sample has approximately 300,000 distinct CDR3 sequences, with around three fifths found just once.

This chain uses TRBV7-2 with TRBJ2-7; 9 nucleotides match TRBD2. This clonotype originated in a human donor with aplastic anemia. The sequencing input was sorted CD4+, CD8+, or CD8+CD57+ T cells (not recorded which) from PBMCs. The DNA of the CDR3 is TGTGCCAGCAGCTTAGTAGCGGGAGTTTCCTACGAGCAGTACTTC. Protein product: CASSLVAGVSYEQYF.